Listed here are 6 T cell receptor beta chains from one sample, sequenced in a study of blood T cell repertoires in COVID-19. Assay: immunoSEQ multiplex PCR; the TCRdb copy retains only in-frame clones and omits some. The repertoire holds approximately 76,000 clones, more than 70% seen once, with roughly a third in the top ten. The sequenced sample consisted of peripheral blood. The receptor set was obtained from a woman older than 75 with active or convalescent COVID-19.

The chain is built from TRBV5-1 and TRBJ1-5, with D perhaps matching TRBD1 (6 bases). Per the germline V gene, CDR1 is SGHRS and CDR2 is YFSETQ. The CDR3 runs to 14 residues. Trimming removed 4 bases at V and 6 bases at J, with 14 bases between. CDR3 nucleotides: TGCGCCAGCAGCCTGAGGGGGGGCTCTCAGCCCCAGCATTTT. It encodes CASSLRGGSQPQHF.

The rearrangement uses TRBV6-2 or TRBV6-3 and TRBJ2-1; 8 nucleotides line up with TRBD2. The V and J ends lost 2 bases and 0 bases, in that order; junction bases with no gene match: 6. The CDR3 is made up of 17 amino acids. Per the germline V gene, CDR1 is MNHEY and CDR2 is SVGEGT. The CDR3: CASSYPPAGGSYNEQFF. In nucleotides, the CDR3 is TGTGCCAGCAGTTACCCTCCCGCGGGGGGCTCCTACAATGAGCAGTTCTTC.

The chain joins TRBV28 to TRBJ2-2; D is ambiguous. Deletions cut 2 bases from V and 1 base from J, with 8 bases between. CDR3 length equals 15 residues. Germline loops: CDR1 MDHEN, CDR2 SYDVKM. The DNA of the CDR3 is TGTGCCAGCAGTTTAGGGCCAGGGAACACCGGGGAGCTGTTTTTT. Amino acid sequence: CASSLGPGNTGELFF.

The J gene is TRBJ2-2, the V gene TRBV7-2, with TRBD1 as a possible D gene (6 bases). This CDR3 region has 18 residues. Germline V lookup: CDR1 SGHTA, CDR2 FQGNSA. V was cut by 7 bases and J by 2 bases, with 23 bases left in between. Written as DNA, the CDR3 is TGTGCCAGCAACCAAAGGGGGTTTGGGACATATAACACCGGGGAGCTGTTTTTT. Translation: CASNQRGFGTYNTGELFF.

The chain couples TRBV18 to TRBJ1-1; no reliable D call. Deletions cut 7 bases from V and 11 bases from J, with 20 bases between. CDR1 and CDR2 (germline): KGHSH, LQKENI. This CDR3 region has 13 residues. CDR3 bases: TGTGCCAGCTTGATCGACCCGGATCGCGGGGCTTTCTTT. This encodes CASLIDPDRGAFF.

The chain couples TRBV30 to TRBJ1-2, with D unclear. The CDR3 spans 12 residues. The germline V and J ends were trimmed by 2 bases and 5 bases, with 9 bases remaining between them. Germline values: CDR1 GTSNPN, CDR2 SVGIG (reference sequence). The CDR3 reads CAWSLTAYGYTF. In DNA, the CDR3 is TGTGCCTGGAGTCTCACAGCATATGGCTACACCTTC.